This TCR beta chain was sequenced during a study of blood T cells in healthy people across ages. Overall study context: T cells yielded about one barcoded beta molecule per two cells through template switching.

This clonotype appeared once. Extracted total RNA amounted to at least 6 micrograms for each sample. Primed by a sample-barcoded 5' primer and a J-beta primer mix, a second PCR proceeded for 7 to 11 cycles. TCRdb itself ran the 5' RACE reads through MiXCR, one entry per CDR3 protein. The data show about 540,000 distinct CDR3 sequences, around 24% seen once. Per the germline V gene, CDR1 is MNHEY and CDR2 is SVGEGT. The length of the CDR3 is 14 residues. These records were also assigned to another study, of T cells of mothers and their children.

The V and J genes are TRBV6-2 or TRBV6-3 and TRBJ2-7; D remains unclear. TRBJ2-5 explains the end of the DNA better; the J call may be wrong. Sequenced material: blood. The clonotype was recovered from a boy younger than 18 in good health. The CDR3 bases are TGTGCCAGCAGTTCAACCAGGCCCGCCAGGACCCAGTACTTC. Translated: CASSSTRPARTQYF.